The T cell receptor (beta chain) under discussion was sequenced for a study of T cell repertoires in cytomegalovirus infection. As for the study in general: Signatures in public TCR beta sequences pointed to both CMV infection and matching HLA type.

Note on this clonotype: Its antigen is unknown.

General study points: HLA-C-restricted CMV-specific TCR beta clonotypes were dominant in the ex vivo response. Identification of carriers of CMV plus the relevant HLA was performed using cumulative public TCR beta family frequency.

TCRdb processed the reads anew with MiXCR; each CDR3 protein has one entry. The table lists about 530,000 distinct CDR3 sequences, about 25% of them singletons. This clonotype originated in a human donor in good health (CMV status not recorded). Some clones in this sample may be carry-over from other donors' samples. The material sequenced was PBMCs.

The DNA of the CDR3 is TGTGCCAGCAGTTACTCGCGGACCCCCTTTCCTGAAAAACTGTTTTTT. As protein: CASSYSRTPFPEKLFF. This chain connects TRBV6-5 to TRBJ1-4, with D hard to call. The V and J ends lost 0 bases and 7 bases respectively, with 15 bases between them. Per the germline V gene, CDR1 is MNHEY and CDR2 is SVGAGI. The CDR3 contains 16 residues.